Presented here are 15 T cell receptor beta chains from one specimen sequenced in a study of blood T cell repertoires in COVID-19. This table comes from immunoSEQ multiplex PCR, and its TCRdb copy is limited to in-frame clones, with some not included. The sample has roughly 300,000 clones; more than 80% are singletons. The material sequenced was peripheral blood. Receptors originate from a woman under 40 with COVID-19, enrolled during active disease.

This rearrangement joins TRBV19 to TRBJ2-1, with 10 bases aligning to TRBD2. The CDR3 extends over 16 amino acids. Per germline, CDR1 LNHDA and CDR2 SQIVND (reference sequence). J lost 7 bases, V lost 7 bases, and 13 bases had no gene match. CDR3 sequence (DNA): TGTGCCAGTAACCCGCAGGGGGCTAGCGGGGGTAATGAGCAGTTCTTC. This sequence encodes CASNPQGASGGNEQFF. The full variable domain, its missing parts supplied by reference TRBV19 and TRBJ2-1, is DGGITQSPKYLFRKEGQNVTLSCEQNLNHDAMYWYRQDPGQGLRLIYYSQIVNDFQKGDIAEGYSVSREKKESFPLTVTSAQKNPTAFYLCASNPQGASGGNEQFFGPGTRLTVL.

This clone appeared a single time. The chain couples TRBV27 to TRBJ2-1, with D unclear. V lost 3 bases and J 2 bases, leaving 11 bases between the germline ends. CDR1 is MNHEY and CDR2 is SMNVEV in the germline V gene (reference sequence). The CDR3 runs to 15 residues. CDR3 loop: CASSFLRIPYNEQFF. In nucleotides, the CDR3 is TGTGCCAGCAGTTTCCTGCGGATACCCTACAATGAGCAGTTCTTC.

CDR3 nucleotide sequence: TGTGCCAGCAGTTTAAAGAGCTCCTATAATTCACCCCTCCACTTT. The encoded protein is CASSLKSSYNSPLHF. The genes are TRBV28 and TRBJ1-6; no firm D call. The germline CDR1 and CDR2 sequences are MDHEN and SYDVKM. V was pared by 2 bases and J by 0 bases, with 5 bases between. CDR3 size: 15 residues.

The genes are TRBV3-1 (or the pseudogene TRBV3-2) and TRBJ2-2, with 7 bases matching TRBD2. The CDR3 sequence is 16 residues long. The germline V gene encodes CDR1 LGHDT and CDR2 YNNKEL (reference sequence). Trimming took 2 bases from V and 6 from J; bases not matched to a gene: 9. The chain's CDR3 is CASSQLRLALPGELFF. The DNA for the CDR3 is TGTGCCAGCAGCCAATTAAGACTAGCCCTTCCCGGGGAGCTGTTTTTT.

The V call is TRBV11-3, the J call TRBJ2-1; 7 nucleotides align to TRBD2. Germline V gene data show CDR1 as SGHNT and CDR2 as YENEEA. With 5 bases clipped from V and 1 base from J, the junction kept 2 bases outside the gene matches. The CDR3 is made up of 14 amino acids. This CDR3 reads CASSPGGSYNEQFF. The DNA for the CDR3 is TGTGCCAGCAGCCCGGGGGGATCCTACAATGAGCAGTTCTTC.

This CDR3 reads CASSYAGTGYEQYF. The CDR3, as DNA: TGTGCCAGCAGCTACGCCGGGACAGGGTACGAGCAGTACTTC. J is TRBJ2-7 and V is TRBV11-2, with 9 bases lining up with TRBD1. Trimming took 4 bases from V and 4 from J; bases not matched to a gene: 5. The CDR3 is 14 amino acids. Germline lookup yields CDR1 SGHAT and CDR2 FQNNGV.

The rearrangement links TRBV24-1 to TRBJ1-2; D ambiguous. The germline CDR1 and CDR2 sequences are KGHDR and SFDVKD. Trimming cost V 7 bases and J 6 bases, with 14 bases left between them. This CDR3 has 13 amino acids. This chain's CDR3 is CATSPGAPDGYTF. CDR3 nucleotides: TGTGCCACCAGCCCGGGAGCACCGGATGGCTACACCTTC.

The chain recombines TRBV3-1 (or the pseudogene TRBV3-2) with TRBJ1-3; no reliable D call. Germline values: CDR1 LGHDT, CDR2 YNNKEL (reference sequence). V was pared by 3 bases and J by 7 bases, with 10 bases between. CDR3 length: 13 amino acids. In DNA form, the CDR3 reads TGTGCCAGCAGCCACGAATTCAGGAACACCATATATTTT. Translation gives CASSHEFRNTIYF.

This clone occurred a few times. The chain is built from TRBV12-5 and TRBJ1-1, with 10 bases that match TRBD1. Germline values: CDR1 LGHNT, CDR2 FRNRAP. Germline trimming cut 6 bases from V and 2 bases from J; bases unmatched to any gene: 3. The CDR3 consists of 14 residues. The CDR3 coding sequence is TGTGCTAGTGGACTGACAGGGGGCAACACTGAAGCTTTCTTT. Encoded protein: CASGLTGGNTEAFF.

J is TRBJ2-3 and V is TRBV4-1; 11 bases are shared with TRBD1. CDR1 and CDR2 from the germline V gene are MGHRA and YSYEKL. This CDR3 is 16 amino acids long. With 4 bases clipped from V and 3 bases from J, the junction kept 6 bases outside the gene matches. The CDR3 here is CASSRVGTGGTDTQYF. The CDR3, as DNA: TGCGCCAGCAGCCGAGTGGGGACAGGGGGTACAGATACGCAGTATTTT.

The chain joins TRBV6-5 to TRBJ2-1; D possibly corresponds to TRBD2 (6 bases). The CDR3 extends over 16 amino acids. The germline V gene encodes CDR1 MNHEY and CDR2 SVGAGI. V dropped 2 bases and J dropped 5 bases, with 16 bases sitting between them. The CDR3: CASSYIAGYRNNEQFF. The CDR3 region has the DNA TGTGCCAGCAGTTACATTGCGGGGTACAGAAACAATGAGCAGTTCTTC.

The V and J genes are TRBV12-3 or TRBV12-4 and TRBJ2-7; unclear D gene. The CDR3 runs 13 residues. V was shortened by 2 bases and J by 1 base, with 6 bases between the two germline ends. CDR3 coding DNA: TGTGCCAGCAGTTTACAACTTTCCTACGAGCAGTACTTC. It translates to CASSLQLSYEQYF.

J is TRBJ2-7 and V is TRBV9; TRBD1 matches at 8 bases. The CDR3 sequence is 14 residues long. The V and J ends lost 2 bases and 3 bases, in that order; junction bases with no gene match: 4. Per the germline V gene, CDR1 is SGDLS and CDR2 is YYNGEE. The chain's CDR3 is CASSVGQDNYEQYF. In nucleotides, the CDR3 is TGTGCCAGCAGCGTGGGACAGGATAACTACGAGCAGTACTTC. The full variable domain, in which reference TRBV9 and TRBJ2-7 provide the parts outside the CDR3, is DSGVTQTPKHLITATGQRVTLRCSPRSGDLSVYWYQQSLDQGLQFLIQYYNGEERAKGNILERFSAQQFPDLHSELNLSSLELGDSALYFCASSVGQDNYEQYFGPGTRLTVT.

There are a few counts of this clone. The chain links TRBV10-3 to TRBJ1-3; 7 bases match TRBD1. The CDR3 runs 14 residues. Trimming at V came to 9 bases and at J to 3 bases, leaving 8 bases not matched to a gene. Germline V gives CDR1 ENHRY, CDR2 SYGVKD. DNA of the CDR3: TGTGCCATGGAACAGGGGAATATTGGAAACACCATATATTTT. Amino acid sequence: CAMEQGNIGNTIYF.

This chain connects TRBV27 to TRBJ2-2; a possible D gene is TRBD2 (6 bases). The germline V and J ends were trimmed by 3 bases and 4 bases, with 12 bases remaining between them. The CDR3 is made up of 15 amino acids. CDR1 MNHEY and CDR2 SMNVEV come from the germline V gene (reference sequence). CDR3 bases: TGTGCCAGCAGTTTGGGAGGATTTCGCACCGGGGAGCTGTTTTTT. Amino acids: CASSLGGFRTGELFF.